This T cell receptor beta chain was sequenced in a study of blood T cell repertoires in COVID-19. This CDR3 region has 18 residues. The ends lost 4 bases at V and 0 bases at J; junction bases unmatched: 10. Germline V gives CDR1 MNHEY, CDR2 SVGEGT. Generated by immunoSEQ multiplex PCR, the TCRdb table keeps only in-frame clones and is missing some. The sample contains 350,000 to 400,000 clones, around 89% of which appear only once. Recruits, aged roughly 18 to 90 years, lived in roughly 22 US areas. Clinical history reported by participants formed the basis on which cohorts were assigned. Each recovered donor of Cohort 3 presented with two negative PCRs, clearance, or symptom resolution.

This TCR was sampled from a woman under 30 who had recovered from COVID-19. The chain links TRBV6-2 or TRBV6-3 to TRBJ1-5, with TRBD1 matching over 9 bases. The sequenced sample was PBMCs or T cells enriched from blood (not recorded which). The CDR3: CASSSQGASVFSNQPQHF. The CDR3 DNA reads as TGTGCCAGCAGTTCACAGGGGGCGTCGGTATTTAGCAATCAGCCCCAGCATTTT.